One and the same sample provided the 4 T cell receptor beta chains below, sequenced in a study of shared clonotypes between healthy human individuals. Profiled with immunoSEQ multiplex PCR; TCRdb holds only in-frame clones, not every one. The repertoire holds some 500,000 clones, roughly 95% seen once, with 0.05% to 0.07% in the top ten. The source material was naive CD4+ T cells sorted from blood. Indicated subset: CD45RA+ positively selected. Receptor source: a woman in her 30s in good health.

V gene TRBV6-6 combines with J gene TRBJ2-7; 7 bases are a match to TRBD2. The CDR3 contains 14 residues. Germline V gene sequence: CDR1 MNHNY, CDR2 SVGAGI (reference sequence). Losses at the gene ends were 8 bases for V and 5 bases for J; bases not matched to a gene: 12. For the CDR3, the DNA is TGTGCCAGCGGTAATTGGGGGGGTCGGAACGAGCAGTACTTC. Protein: CASGNWGGRNEQYF.

This chain connects TRBV6-6 to TRBJ2-7, with 8 bases that match TRBD2. Trimming removed 4 bases from V and 7 bases from J; junction bases left unmatched: 6. CDR3 length: 13 residues. Germline values: CDR1 MNHNY, CDR2 SVGAGI (reference sequence). In nucleotides, the CDR3 is TGTGCCAGCAGTTTACTTTCGGGGGGGGAGCAGTACTTC. Translating gives CASSLLSGGEQYF.

The rearrangement uses TRBV4-1 and TRBJ2-7; D is uncertain. The germline gives CDR1 MGHRA, CDR2 YSYEKL. The CDR3 length is 14 residues. Trimming took 4 bases from V and 3 from J, leaving 13 bases between them. CDR3 coding DNA: TGCGCCAGCAGCCTCCGAGATAAGGACTACGAGCAGTACTTC. Encoded protein: CASSLRDKDYEQYF.

This sequence joins TRBV28 and TRBJ2-7; 11 positions agree with TRBD2. The germline V gene encodes CDR1 MDHEN and CDR2 SYDVKM. After removal of 6 bases from V and 2 bases from J, the junction contained 9 bases not matched to a gene. The CDR3 has 16 amino acids. This CDR3 reads CASRRSGTSGAYEQYF. In DNA, the CDR3 is TGTGCCAGCAGGAGAAGCGGGACTAGCGGAGCCTACGAGCAGTACTTC.